Detailed here is one T cell receptor (beta chain). TCRdb's table, derived via immunoSEQ multiplex PCR, lists solely in-frame clones and lacks some. The data contain some 300,000 clones, around four fifths of them singletons. This record belongs to a study of blood T cell repertoires in COVID-19. Study-level background: The analysed material was cDNA or gDNA that came from T cells, B-cell-depleted T cells, or PBMCs.

The CDR3 runs 16 residues. V lost 3 bases and J lost 1, with 15 bases in between. Germline assignment: CDR1 SGDLS and CDR2 YYNGEE. This chain links TRBV9 with TRBJ2-3; TRBD2 might be the D (6 bases). Sequencing was done on a sample of peripheral blood. The clonotype was recovered from a woman aged 45 to 65 with active or convalescent COVID-19. CDR3 DNA sequence: TGTGCCAGCAGCGGAACTCGGGAGTTTGGCACAGATACGCAGTATTTT. Translation: CASSGTREFGTDTQYF.